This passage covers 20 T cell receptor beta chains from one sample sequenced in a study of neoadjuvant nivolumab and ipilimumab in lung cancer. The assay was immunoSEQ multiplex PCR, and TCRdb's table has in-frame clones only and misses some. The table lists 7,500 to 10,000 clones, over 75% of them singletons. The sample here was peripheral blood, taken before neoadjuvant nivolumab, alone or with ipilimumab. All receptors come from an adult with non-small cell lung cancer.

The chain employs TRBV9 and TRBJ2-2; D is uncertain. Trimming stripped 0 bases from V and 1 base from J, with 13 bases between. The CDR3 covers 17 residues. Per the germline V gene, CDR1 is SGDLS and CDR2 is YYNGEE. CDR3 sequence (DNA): TGTGCCAGCAGCGTAGCGGCCGTTAACCTGAACACCGGGGAGCTGTTTTTT. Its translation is CASSVAAVNLNTGELFF.

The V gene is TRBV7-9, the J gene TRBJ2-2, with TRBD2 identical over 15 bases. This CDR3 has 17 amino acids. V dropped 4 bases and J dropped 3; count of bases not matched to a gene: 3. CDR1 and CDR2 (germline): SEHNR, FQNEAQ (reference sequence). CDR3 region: CASSSRTSGRDTGELFF. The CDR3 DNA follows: TGTGCCAGCAGCTCGCGGACTAGCGGGAGGGACACCGGGGAGCTGTTTTTT. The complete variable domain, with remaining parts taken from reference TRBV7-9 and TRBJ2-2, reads DTGVSQNPRHKITKRGQNVTFRCDPISEHNRLYWYRQTLGQGPEFLTYFQNEAQLEKSRLLSDRFSAERPKGSFSTLEIQRTEQGDSAMYLCASSSRTSGRDTGELFFGEGSRLTVL.

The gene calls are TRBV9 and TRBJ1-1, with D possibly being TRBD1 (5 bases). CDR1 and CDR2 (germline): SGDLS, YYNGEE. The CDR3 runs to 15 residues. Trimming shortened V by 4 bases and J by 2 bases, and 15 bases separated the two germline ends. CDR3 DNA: TGTGCCAGCAGCCCGCTATCTGGGGCTAACACTGAAGCTTTCTTT. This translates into CASSPLSGANTEAFF.

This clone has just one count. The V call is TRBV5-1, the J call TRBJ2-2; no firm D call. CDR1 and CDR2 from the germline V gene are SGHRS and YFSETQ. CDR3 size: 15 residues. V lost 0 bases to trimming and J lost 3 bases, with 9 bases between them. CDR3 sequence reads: CASSLDNHDTGELFF. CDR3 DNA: TGCGCCAGCAGCTTGGACAATCATGACACCGGGGAGCTGTTTTTT.

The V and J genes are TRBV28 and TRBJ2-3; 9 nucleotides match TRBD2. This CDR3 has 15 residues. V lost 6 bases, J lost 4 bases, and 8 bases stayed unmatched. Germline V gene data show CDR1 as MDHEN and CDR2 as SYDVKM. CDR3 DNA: TGTGCCAGCAGGAAGACCAGCGGGAGGCCAGATACGCAGTATTTT. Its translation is CASRKTSGRPDTQYF.

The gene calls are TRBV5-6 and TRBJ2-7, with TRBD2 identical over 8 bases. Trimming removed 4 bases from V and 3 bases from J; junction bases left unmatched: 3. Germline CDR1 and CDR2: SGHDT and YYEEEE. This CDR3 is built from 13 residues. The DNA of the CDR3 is TGTGCCAGCAGCGCCGGGGGGGGCTACGAGCAGTACTTC. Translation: CASSAGGGYEQYF.

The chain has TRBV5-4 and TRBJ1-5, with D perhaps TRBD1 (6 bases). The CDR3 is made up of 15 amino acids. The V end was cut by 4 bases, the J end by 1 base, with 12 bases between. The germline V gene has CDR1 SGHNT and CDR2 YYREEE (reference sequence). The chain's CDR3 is CASSPGQGSNQPQHF. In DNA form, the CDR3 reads TGTGCCAGCAGCCCGGGACAAGGCAGCAATCAGCCCCAGCATTTT.

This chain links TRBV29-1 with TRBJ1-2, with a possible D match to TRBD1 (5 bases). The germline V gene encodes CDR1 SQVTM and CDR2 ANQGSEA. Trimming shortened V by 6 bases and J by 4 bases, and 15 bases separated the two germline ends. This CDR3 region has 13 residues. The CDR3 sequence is CSVDRTLLYGYTF. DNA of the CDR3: TGCAGCGTCGACAGAACCCTTCTCTATGGCTACACCTTC.

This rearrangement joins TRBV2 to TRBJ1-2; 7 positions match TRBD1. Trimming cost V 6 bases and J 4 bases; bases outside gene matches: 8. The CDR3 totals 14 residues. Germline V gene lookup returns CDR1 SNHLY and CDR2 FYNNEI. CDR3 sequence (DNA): TGTGCCAGCAGAACGGGACAGACTTCCTATGGCTACACCTTC. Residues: CASRTGQTSYGYTF. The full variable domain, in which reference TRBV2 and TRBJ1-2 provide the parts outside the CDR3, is EPEVTQTPSHQVTQMGQEVILRCVPISNHLYFYWYRQILGQKVEFLVSFYNNEISEKSEIFDDQFSVERPDGSNFTLKIRSTKLEDSAMYFCASRTGQTSYGYTFGSGTRLTVV.

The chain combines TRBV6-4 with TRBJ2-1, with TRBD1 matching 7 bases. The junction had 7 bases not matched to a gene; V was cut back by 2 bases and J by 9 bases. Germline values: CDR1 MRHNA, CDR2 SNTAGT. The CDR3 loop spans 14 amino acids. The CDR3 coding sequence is TGTGCCAGCAGTGACACGAACAGGGGAACTGAGCAGTTCTTC. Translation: CASSDTNRGTEQFF.

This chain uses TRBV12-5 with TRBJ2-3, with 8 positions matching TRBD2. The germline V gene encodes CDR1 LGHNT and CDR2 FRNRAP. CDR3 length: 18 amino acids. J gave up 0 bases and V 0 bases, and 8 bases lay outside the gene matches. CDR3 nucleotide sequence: TGTGCTAGTGGTTTGGTACGGGACGGGAGGGCCAGCACAGATACGCAGTATTTT. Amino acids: CASGLVRDGRASTDTQYF. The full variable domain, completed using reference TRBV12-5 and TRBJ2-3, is DARVTQTPRHKVTEMGQEVTMRCQPILGHNTVFWYRQTMMQGLELLAYFRNRAPLDDSGMPKDRFSAEMPDATLATLKIQPSEPRDSAVYFCASGLVRDGRASTDTQYFGPGTRLTVL.

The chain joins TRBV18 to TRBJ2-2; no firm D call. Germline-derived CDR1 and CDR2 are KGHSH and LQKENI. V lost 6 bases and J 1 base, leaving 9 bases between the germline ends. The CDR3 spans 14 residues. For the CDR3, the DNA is TGTGCCAGCTCCTCGGCCGGGAACACCGGGGAGCTGTTTTTT. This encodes CASSSAGNTGELFF.

CDR3 in DNA: TGTGCCAGTAGTATTGATGGGTCTAAGGGTACTGAAGCTTTCTTT. It codes for CASSIDGSKGTEAFF. The chain couples TRBV19 to TRBJ1-1, with D unresolved. V lost 3 bases to trimming and J lost 5 bases, with 16 bases between them. The CDR3 consists of 15 residues. Germline CDR1 reads LNHDA; CDR2 reads SQIVND (reference sequence).

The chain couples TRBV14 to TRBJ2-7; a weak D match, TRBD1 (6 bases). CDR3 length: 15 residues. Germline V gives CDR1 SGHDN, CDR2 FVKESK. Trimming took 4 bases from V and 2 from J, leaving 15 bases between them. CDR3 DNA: TGTGCCAGCAGCCTTCCAGGGGCGCCCCCCTACGAGCAGTACTTC. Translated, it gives CASSLPGAPPYEQYF.

The CDR3 DNA reads TGTGCCAGCACCCGGGGCGGGGCGTCTAAGGGCTACACCTTC. Translated, it gives CASTRGGASKGYTF. The rearrangement uses TRBV2 and TRBJ1-2, with a possible D match to TRBD1 (5 bases). The germline V and J ends were trimmed by 7 bases and 8 bases, with 20 bases remaining between them. The germline V gene encodes CDR1 SNHLY and CDR2 FYNNEI. The CDR3 is made up of 14 amino acids.

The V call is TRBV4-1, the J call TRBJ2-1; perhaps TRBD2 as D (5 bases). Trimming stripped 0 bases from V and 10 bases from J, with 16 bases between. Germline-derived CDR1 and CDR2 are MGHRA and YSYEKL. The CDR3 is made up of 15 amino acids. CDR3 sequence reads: CASSQEFPGSQEQFF. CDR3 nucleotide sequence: TGCGCCAGCAGCCAAGAGTTCCCGGGATCCCAAGAGCAGTTCTTC.

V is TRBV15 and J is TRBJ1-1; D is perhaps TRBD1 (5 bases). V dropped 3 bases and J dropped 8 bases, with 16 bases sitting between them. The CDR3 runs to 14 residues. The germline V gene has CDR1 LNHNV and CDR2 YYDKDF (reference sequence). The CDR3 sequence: CATSSWGDGLEAFF. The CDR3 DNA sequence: TGTGCCACCAGCAGTTGGGGGGACGGGCTCGAAGCTTTCTTT. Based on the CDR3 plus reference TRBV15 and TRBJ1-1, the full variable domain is DAMVIQNPRYQVTQFGKPVTLSCSQTLNHNVMYWYQQKSSQAPKLLFHYYDKDFNNEADTPDNFQSRRPNTSFCFLDIRSPGLGDTAMYLCATSSWGDGLEAFFGQGTRLTVV.

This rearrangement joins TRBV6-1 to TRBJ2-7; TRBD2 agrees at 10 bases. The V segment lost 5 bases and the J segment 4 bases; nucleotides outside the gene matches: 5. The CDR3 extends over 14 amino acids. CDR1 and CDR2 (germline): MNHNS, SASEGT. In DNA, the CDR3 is TGTGCCAGCAGTCTAGCGGGAGAGGTGTACGAGCAGTACTTC. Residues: CASSLAGEVYEQYF.

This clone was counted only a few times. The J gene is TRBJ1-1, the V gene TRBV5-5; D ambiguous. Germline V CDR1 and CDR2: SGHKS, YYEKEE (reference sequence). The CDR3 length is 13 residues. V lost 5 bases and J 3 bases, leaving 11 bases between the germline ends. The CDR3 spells CASRLNRDTEAFF. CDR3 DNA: TGTGCCAGCAGACTGAACCGGGACACTGAAGCTTTCTTT. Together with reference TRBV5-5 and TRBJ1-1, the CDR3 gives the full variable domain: DAGVTQSPTHLIKTRGQQVTLRCSPISGHKSVSWYQQVLGQGPQFIFQYYEKEERGRGNFPDRFSARQFPNYSSELNVNALLLGDSALYLCASRLNRDTEAFFGQGTRLTVV.

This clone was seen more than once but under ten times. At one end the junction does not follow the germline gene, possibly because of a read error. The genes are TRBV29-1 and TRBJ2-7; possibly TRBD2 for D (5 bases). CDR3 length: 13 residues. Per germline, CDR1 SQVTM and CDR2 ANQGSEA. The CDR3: CSALAGGNPQESF. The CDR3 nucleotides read TGCAGCGCTCTAGCCGGTGGCAATCCGCAGGAATCTTTC.